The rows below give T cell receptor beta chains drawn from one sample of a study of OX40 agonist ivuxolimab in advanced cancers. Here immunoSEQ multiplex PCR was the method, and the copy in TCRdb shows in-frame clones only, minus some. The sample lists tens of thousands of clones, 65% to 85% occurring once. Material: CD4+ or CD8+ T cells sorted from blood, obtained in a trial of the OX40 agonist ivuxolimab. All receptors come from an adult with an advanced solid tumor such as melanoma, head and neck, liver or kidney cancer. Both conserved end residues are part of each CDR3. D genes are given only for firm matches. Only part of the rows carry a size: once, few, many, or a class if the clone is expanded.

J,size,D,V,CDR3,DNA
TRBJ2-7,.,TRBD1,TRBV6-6,CASSYGGTGSYEQYF,TGTGCCAGCAGTTACGGTGGGACAGGGTCGTACGAGCAGTACTTC
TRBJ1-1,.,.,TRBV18,CASSTQGNTEAFF,TGTGCCAGCTCAACACAGGGAAACACTGAAGCTTTCTTT
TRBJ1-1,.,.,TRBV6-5,CASIPTGGLNTEAFF,TGTGCCAGCATCCCCACGGGGGGACTGAACACTGAAGCTTTCTTT
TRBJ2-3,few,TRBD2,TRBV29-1,CSVGGLAGTDTQYF,TGCAGCGTTGGGGGACTAGCGGGCACAGATACGCAGTATTTT
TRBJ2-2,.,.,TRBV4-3,CASSQARGNTGELFF,TGCGCCAGCAGCCAAGCCAGGGGGAACACCGGGGAGCTGTTTTTT
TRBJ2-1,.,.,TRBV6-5,CASSPYRVDNEQFF,TGTGCCAGCAGCCCCTACAGGGTGGACAATGAGCAGTTCTTC
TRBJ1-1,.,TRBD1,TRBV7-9,CASSRPPRTGRDTEAFF,TGTGCCAGCAGCCGCCCACCGCGGACAGGGCGGGACACTGAAGCTTTCTTT
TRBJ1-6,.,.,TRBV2,CASRAGSVSPLHF,TGTGCCAGCAGGGCAGGGTCGGTTTCACCCCTCCACTTT
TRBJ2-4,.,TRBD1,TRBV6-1,CASSETGFYIQYF,TGTGCCAGCAGTGAGACAGGGTTTTACATTCAGTACTTC
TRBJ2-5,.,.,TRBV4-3,CASSQVSTGIQETQYF,TGCGCCAGCAGCCAAGTTAGTACAGGAATTCAGGAGACCCAGTACTTC
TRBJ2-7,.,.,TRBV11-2,CASRRSSYEQYF,TGTGCCAGCAGGCGAAGCTCCTACGAGCAGTACTTC
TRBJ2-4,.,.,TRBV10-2,CASRINQGMGNIQYF,TGCGCCAGCAGGATAAACCAGGGGATGGGAAACATTCAGTACTTC
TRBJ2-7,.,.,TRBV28,CASSSHSGSEQYF,TGTGCCAGCAGTTCTCATAGCGGAAGCGAGCAGTACTTC
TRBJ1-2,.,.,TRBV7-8,CASSLAPGGGSMVGYTF,TGTGCCAGCAGCTTAGCGCCCGGGGGCGGAAGCATGGTCGGCTACACCTTC
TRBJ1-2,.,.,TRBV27,CASSLLGGYGYTF,TGTGCCAGCAGTTTACTGGGCGGCTATGGCTACACCTTC
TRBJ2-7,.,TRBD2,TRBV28,CASRSRAGGYEQYF,TGTGCCAGCAGGTCCAGAGCGGGGGGTTACGAGCAGTACTTC
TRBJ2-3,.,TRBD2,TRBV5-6,CASSSSGGAVDTQYF,TGTGCCAGCAGCTCTAGCGGGGGGGCGGTAGATACGCAGTATTTT
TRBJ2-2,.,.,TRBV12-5,CASGPGDTRSGELFF,TGTGCTAGTGGTCCGGGGGACACCAGGTCCGGGGAGCTGTTTTTT
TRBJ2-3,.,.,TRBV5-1,CASSIPAKDTQYF,TGCGCCAGCAGCATACCGGCGAAAGATACGCAGTATTTT
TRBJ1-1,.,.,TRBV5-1,CASSLALMNTEAFF,TGCGCCAGCAGCTTGGCTCTAATGAACACTGAAGCTTTCTTT
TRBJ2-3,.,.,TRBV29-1,CSGRQTSTDTQYF,TGCAGCGGAAGGCAGACGAGCACAGATACGCAGTATTTT
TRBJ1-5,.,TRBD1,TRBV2,CASRTGGFGQPQHF,TGTGCCAGCCGGACAGGGGGATTTGGTCAGCCCCAGCATTTT
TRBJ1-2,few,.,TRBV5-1,CASSPGARVDGGYTF,TGCGCCAGCAGCCCCGGCGCAAGGGTAGACGGAGGCTACACCTTC
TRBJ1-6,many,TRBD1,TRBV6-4,CASISPQGGEDSPLHF,TGTGCCAGCATTTCCCCACAGGGGGGAGAAGATTCACCCCTCCACTTT